This T cell receptor beta chain was recorded in a study of T cell responses to AZD1222 COVID-19 vaccine. Regarding the study as a whole: There were repertoire samples only from the period after the peak T cell response. The donor group comprised mostly white British people and more females; the analysis possibly underestimated clonal diversity. Spike was spanned by vaccine-associated CD4 TCRs, with dominance at 160-218 and 743-854. Recipients of two AZD1222 doses showed rising Spike-specific TCR breadth and depth.

Clones were read by immunoSEQ multiplex PCR, and TCRdb kept only the in-frame ones, dropping some. The profile covers 120,000 or so clones, with roughly nine tenths appearing a single time and roughly 10% taken by the ten largest. This clone was counted between two and nine times. What it binds is unknown. Germline V gene sequence: CDR1 MNHEY, CDR2 SVGAGI. J was trimmed by 4 bases and V by 6 bases; bases with no gene match: 11. CDR3 length: 15 amino acids. This specimen was peripheral blood, taken on day 0 of AZD1222 vaccination. The rearrangement joins TRBV6-5 to TRBJ2-7; 8 nucleotides align to TRBD1. The TCR originated in an adult in good health. CDR3 DNA: TGTGCCAGCAGCTCCACCCGGACAGGGACGTACGAGCAGTACTTC. It specifies CASSSTRTGTYEQYF.